The 5 T cell receptor beta chains below come from one sample, sequenced in a study of blood T cell repertoires in COVID-19. TCRdb keeps only in-frame clones here, not all; method: immunoSEQ multiplex PCR. The sample has roughly 3,500 clones, under 80% seen once. The sample was peripheral blood. These receptors all stem from a man aged 65-85 years with active COVID-19.

The chain recombines TRBV6-5 with TRBJ1-6; D is undetermined. This CDR3 is built from 13 residues. Trimming left V 6 bases short and J 5 bases short, with 8 bases between. CDR1 MNHEY and CDR2 SVGAGI come from the germline V gene. CDR3: CASRSLDNSPLHF. CDR3 sequence (DNA): TGTGCCAGCAGGAGCCTAGATAATTCACCCCTCCACTTT.

The chain uses TRBV5-1 and TRBJ1-5, with TRBD1 matching 7 bases. The trim removed 4 bases at V and 10 bases at J, leaving 14 bases unmatched. Germline CDR1 and CDR2: SGHRS and YFSETQ. The CDR3 runs to 15 residues. CDR3 in DNA: TGCGCCAGCAGCACAACAGGGGACCTTGGGTTACCCCAGCATTTT. As protein: CASSTTGDLGLPQHF.

The chain carries TRBV9 and TRBJ2-5, with TRBD2 matching 9 bases. Trimming removed 4 bases from V and 5 bases from J; junction bases left unmatched: 6. The length of the CDR3 is 14 residues. CDR1 is SGDLS, CDR2 YYNGEE, per germline. The CDR3 region is CASSLLREGETQYF. As DNA, the CDR3 is TGTGCCAGCAGCCTTCTGCGGGAGGGGGAGACCCAGTACTTC.

This sequence joins TRBV9 and TRBJ2-7; D remains unclear. The V end lost 4 bases, the J end lost 7 bases, and 9 bases lay between the germline ends. Germline V gives CDR1 SGDLS, CDR2 YYNGEE. CDR3 length: 11 amino acids. CDR3 sequence (DNA): TGTGCCAGCAGCAACAACGTAGAGCAGTACTTC. Translating gives CASSNNVEQYF.

The rearrangement links TRBV19 to TRBJ1-5; a possible D gene is TRBD1 (6 bases). Per the germline V gene, CDR1 is LNHDA and CDR2 is SQIVND (reference sequence). Trimming removed 5 bases from V and 4 bases from J, with 12 bases in between. The CDR3 covers 14 residues. For the CDR3, the DNA is TGTGCCAGTAGTCCACAACAGGGTAATCAGCCCCAGCATTTT. This encodes CASSPQQGNQPQHF. Together with reference TRBV19 and TRBJ1-5, the CDR3 gives the full variable domain: DGGITQSPKYLFRKEGQNVTLSCEQNLNHDAMYWYRQDPGQGLRLIYYSQIVNDFQKGDIAEGYSVSREKKESFPLTVTSAQKNPTAFYLCASSPQQGNQPQHFGDGTRLSIL.